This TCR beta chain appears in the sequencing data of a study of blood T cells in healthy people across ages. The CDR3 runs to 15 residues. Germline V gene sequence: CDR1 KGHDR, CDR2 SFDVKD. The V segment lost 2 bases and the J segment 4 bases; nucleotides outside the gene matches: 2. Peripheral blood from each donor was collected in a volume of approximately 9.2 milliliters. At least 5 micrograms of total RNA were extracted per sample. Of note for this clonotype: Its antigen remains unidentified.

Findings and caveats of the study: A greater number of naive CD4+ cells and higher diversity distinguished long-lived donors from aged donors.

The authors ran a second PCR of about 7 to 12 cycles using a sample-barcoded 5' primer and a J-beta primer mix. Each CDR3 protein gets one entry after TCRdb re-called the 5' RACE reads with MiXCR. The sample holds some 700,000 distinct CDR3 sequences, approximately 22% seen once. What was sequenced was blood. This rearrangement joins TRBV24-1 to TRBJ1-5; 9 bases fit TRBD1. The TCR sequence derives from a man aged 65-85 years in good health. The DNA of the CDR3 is TGTGCCACCAGTGATTCGACAGGGGGTAATCAGCCCCAGCATTTT. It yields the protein CATSDSTGGNQPQHF.